The present TCR beta chain was sequenced within a study of T cells after yellow fever vaccination. Note on this clonotype: What it binds is unknown.

Study observations and caveats: A weaker but faster secondary response was observed, peaking on day 5 versus 15. The study noted that FACS-sorted repertoires could contain abundant clonotypes contaminating from the bulk population. Overall, a small share of clonotypes was seen in both CD4 and CD8 compartments. Most primary-vaccination clones reappeared after the booster (just under 98% CD4, approximately 88% CD8).

A single record per CDR3 protein comes from TCRdb applying MiXCR to the 5' RACE reads. The sample lists hundreds of thousands of distinct CDR3 sequences; roughly 6.2% were seen once. This TCR was sampled from a man younger than 40 who received the YFV17D yellow fever vaccine. The specimen was PBMCs, collected 5 days after the yellow fever booster vaccination.

CDR3 amino acids: CASRRQGKNEQYF. The CDR3 bases are TGCGCCAGCCGGCGACAGGGCAAGAACGAGCAGTACTTC. The chain is built from TRBV5-1 and TRBJ2-7, with 7 bases that match TRBD1. The J segment lost 5 bases and the V segment lost 7 bases, leaving 9 bases of the junction unmatched. Germline V gene lookup returns CDR1 SGHRS and CDR2 YFSETQ. CDR3 length: 13 amino acids.